Described below is a single T cell receptor (beta chain) sequence and its context. Seattle enrolled patients during active infection and tracked them longitudinally. The data were produced by immunoSEQ multiplex PCR, yet TCRdb's version contains in-frame clones alone and is incomplete. This table holds around 210,000 clones, about 88% found once. The entry originates in a study of blood T cell repertoires in COVID-19. Overall study: Acute and convalescent COVID-19 specimens originated in the United States, Italy and Spain.

The CDR3 is 15 residues long. CDR1 SGHTA and CDR2 FQGNSA come from the germline V gene. V was pared by 3 bases and J by 7 bases, with 9 bases of the junction left unmatched. This chain uses TRBV7-2 with TRBJ2-7; 10 nucleotides match TRBD2. The sequencing input was peripheral blood. This sequence was found in a man aged 45-60 years with COVID-19, enrolled during active disease. The chain's CDR3 is CASSFNLAGAPEQYF. The DNA of the CDR3 is TGTGCCAGCAGCTTCAACCTAGCGGGGGCCCCGGAGCAGTACTTC.